This T cell receptor beta chain was captured in a study of beta chain features in type 1 diabetes. Isolated RNA was reverse transcribed in full, so expressed TCRB transcripts were sequenced. Sequencing was performed with immunoSEQ multiplex PCR; in TCRdb, only in-frame clones are kept and a portion is missing. The sample shows about half a million clones, approximately 30% of them seen only once. This CDR3 is built from 14 residues. V dropped 7 bases and J dropped 4 bases, with 13 bases sitting between them. The germline V gene has CDR1 SNHLY and CDR2 FYNNEI. This clone was seen a handful of times. Its antigen is still unknown. General study results and limits: For patients and controls alike, PCR might favor shorter templates to the same degree.

The specimen sequenced was naive CD4+ T cells from blood. This TCR came from a man aged 18 to 35 in good health. The chain has TRBV2 and TRBJ1-4, with D perhaps matching TRBD1 (5 bases). This CDR3 is CASTPGGSNEKLFF. The CDR3 DNA reads as TGTGCCAGCACCCCCGGGGGGAGTAATGAAAAACTGTTTTTT.